The rows below give T cell receptor beta chains drawn from one sample of a study of T cells in Graves' hyperthyroidism and ophthalmopathy. Via MiXCR, TCRdb re-called the multiplex PCR reads, giving one row per CDR3 protein. The table lists hundreds of thousands of distinct CDR3 sequences, approximately 36% of them singletons. Sequencing input: blood. These receptors were taken from a woman in her 40s with Graves' hyperthyroidism. CDR3s include the opening cysteine and the closing phenylalanine or tryptophan. The D gene is left open where the match is weak. Some rows have no size entry. The others give once, few or many, or a class for an expanded clone.

V	J	size	D	CDR3	DNA
TRBV20-1	TRBJ1-5	many	.	CSAREGNNDYQPQHF	TGCAGTGCTAGAGAGGGAAACAACGATTATCAGCCCCAGCATTTT
TRBV7-6	TRBJ1-4	many	.	CASSLVGGEKLFF	TGTGCCAGCAGCTTAGTTGGTGGTGAAAAACTGTTTTTT
TRBV10-2	TRBJ1-2	many	.	CASSATGRNGYTF	TGCGCCAGCAGTGCCACAGGGAGAAATGGCTACACCTTC
TRBV9	TRBJ1-1	many	.	CASSGGQPNTEAFF	TGTGCCAGCAGCGGGGGGCAGCCGAACACTGAAGCTTTCTTT
TRBV7-9	TRBJ2-5	many	.	CASRIGGHEETQYF	TGTGCCAGCCGGATTGGGGGCCACGAAGAGACCCAGTACTTC
TRBV12-3/TRBV12-4	TRBJ2-6	few	.	CASSYSDLGLGANVLTF	TGTGCCAGCAGTTACTCAGATTTGGGGCTAGGGGCCAACGTCCTGACTTTC
TRBV6-2/TRBV6-3	TRBJ1-1	few	.	CASSSAKDVAEAFF	TGTGCCAGCAGTTCCGCAAAGGACGTCGCTGAAGCTTTCTTT
TRBV20-1	TRBJ1-5	few	TRBD1	CSAPTGTGGLSSNQPQHF	TGCAGTGCTCCAACCGGGACAGGGGGCTTGTCTAGCAATCAGCCCCAGCATTTT
TRBV2	TRBJ1-5	many	TRBD1	CASGDRVVYQPQHF	TGTGCCAGCGGGGACAGGGTTGTATATCAGCCCCAGCATTTT
TRBV5-6	TRBJ2-5	.	TRBD2	CASSPKRLAGVGETQYF	TGTGCCAGCAGCCCTAAAAGACTAGCGGGAGTTGGAGAGACCCAGTACTTC
TRBV9	TRBJ2-7	.	.	CASSTAGELYF	TGTGCCAGCAGCACCGCCGGGGAGCTGTACTTC
TRBV29-1	TRBJ1-1	few	.	CSGRQDLNTEAFF	TGCAGCGGTAGGCAGGACCTGAACACTGAAGCTTTCTTT
TRBV19	TRBJ1-2	many	TRBD1	CASSMDRELDGYTF	TGTGCCAGTAGTATGGACAGGGAACTTGATGGCTACACCTTC
TRBV12-3/TRBV12-4	TRBJ2-2	few	TRBD1	CATLTGAVTGELFF	TGTGCCACCCTTACAGGGGCCGTCACCGGGGAGCTGTTTTTT
TRBV25-1	TRBJ1-3	many	.	CASTAGDLNTIYF	TGTGCCAGCACGGCAGGCGATCTAAACACCATATATTTT
TRBV5-4	TRBJ2-5	few	.	CASSFFVIGQMKTQYF	TGTGCCAGCAGCTTTTTCGTCATCGGACAGATGAAGACCCAGTACTTC
TRBV7-2	TRBJ2-7	many	.	CASSSLPLTYEQYF	TGTGCCAGCAGCTCTTTACCCCTTACCTACGAGCAGTACTTC
TRBV29-1	TRBJ2-3	.	.	CSVERASTDTQYF	TGCAGCGTAGAAAGGGCTAGCACAGATACGCAGTATTTT
TRBV5-1	TRBJ2-7	.	TRBD1	CASSGRERDRNYEQYF	TGCGCCAGCAGCGGCCGGGAACGGGACAGGAACTACGAGCAGTACTTC
TRBV6-5	TRBJ1-1	many	.	CASSYSEDTEAFF	TGTGCCAGCAGTTACTCCGAAGACACTGAAGCTTTCTTT
TRBV20-1	TRBJ2-7	.	.	CSARDLRVPRYEQYF	TGCAGTGCTAGAGACCTCAGGGTCCCTAGGTACGAGCAGTACTTC
TRBV15	TRBJ1-2	many	TRBD1	CATSRETGDPYYGYTF	TGTGCCACCAGCAGAGAGACAGGGGATCCGTACTATGGCTACACCTTC
TRBV10-3	TRBJ1-6	.	.	CASSLTQDMSSYNSPLHF	TGTGCCAGCAGCCTCACACAGGACATGAGCTCCTATAATTCACCCCTCCACTTT
TRBV5-1	TRBJ2-5	few	.	CASSTAGPQETQYF	TGCGCCAGCAGTACGGCGGGACCCCAAGAGACCCAGTACTTC
TRBV2	TRBJ1-1	many	TRBD1	CASSLRTGQNTEAFF	TGTGCCAGCAGTCTGCGGACAGGCCAGAACACTGAAGCTTTCTTT
TRBV4-3	TRBJ1-6	.	.	CASSQDRWGGSPLHF	TGCGCCAGCAGCCAAGACCGATGGGGGGGTTCACCCCTCCACTTT
TRBV20-1	TRBJ1-6	few	.	CSALTGGYNSPLHF	TGCAGTGCTCTGACAGGAGGGTATAATTCACCCCTCCACTTT
TRBV10-3	TRBJ2-5	.	TRBD1	CAISRDRAKEETQYF	TGTGCCATCAGTCGGGACAGGGCCAAGGAAGAGACCCAGTACTTC
TRBV19	TRBJ2-4	.	.	CASSPSGLNIQYF	TGTGCCAGTAGTCCCTCGGGGTTAAACATTCAGTACTTC
TRBV5-6	TRBJ1-2	many	.	CASSLVGYGYTF	TGTGCCAGCAGCTTGGTAGGCTATGGCTACACCTTC
TRBV24-1	TRBJ1-2	many	TRBD1	CATYREGGGYTF	TGTGCCACCTACCGCGAAGGGGGCGGCTACACCTTC
TRBV7-9	TRBJ2-7	many	.	CASSLVIRAEPSEQYF	TGTGCCAGCAGCTTAGTTATCCGGGCGGAACCATCCGAGCAGTACTTC
TRBV24-1	TRBJ2-1	many	.	CATSPWAGHEQFF	TGTGCCACCAGTCCTTGGGCGGGGCATGAGCAGTTCTTC
TRBV19	TRBJ1-2	many	.	CASSDPQGVSGYTF	TGTGCCAGTAGTGACCCTCAGGGAGTGAGCGGCTACACCTTC
TRBV28	TRBJ1-5	.	TRBD1	CASRPTGARQPQHF	TGTGCCAGCAGACCGACAGGGGCGAGGCAGCCCCAGCATTTT
TRBV6-4	TRBJ2-1	.	.	CASSDSKLGRRNEQFF	TGTGCCAGCAGTGACTCTAAGCTCGGGAGACGCAATGAGCAGTTCTTC
TRBV7-3	TRBJ2-2	.	.	CASSYRGGAGELFF	TGTGCCAGCAGTTATCGGGGTGGCGCCGGGGAGCTGTTTTTT
TRBV5-6	TRBJ2-7	many	TRBD1	CASSSPWTGANEQYF	TGTGCCAGCAGCTCACCGTGGACAGGGGCCAACGAGCAGTACTTC
TRBV28	TRBJ2-3	.	.	CATVQLDSPTDTQYF	TGTGCCACCGTTCAGTTGGACTCGCCCACAGATACGCAGTATTTT
TRBV7-2	TRBJ2-1	.	.	CASSQEQVYNEQFF	TGCGCCAGCAGCCAAGAACAGGTCTACAATGAGCAGTTCTTC
TRBV20-1	TRBJ1-2	many	TRBD1	CSAYRQGPNYGYTF	TGCAGTGCCTATCGACAGGGCCCTAACTATGGCTACACCTTC
TRBV29-1	TRBJ2-5	.	.	CSVESVGGAGGGTQYF	TGCAGCGTTGAGTCGGTTGGGGGGGCTGGGGGAGGGACCCAGTACTTC
TRBV7-2	TRBJ2-5	.	TRBD2	CASRRLAGGTQYF	TGTGCCAGCAGGCGACTAGCGGGAGGGACCCAGTACTTC
TRBV5-5	TRBJ2-1	.	.	CASSLGDISAGEQFF	TGTGCCAGCAGCTTAGGGGACATCTCGGCCGGAGAGCAGTTCTTC
TRBV10-3	TRBJ2-7	.	.	CATQQGGTASYEQYF	TGTGCCACCCAACAGGGCGGGACAGCCTCCTACGAGCAGTACTTC
TRBV9	TRBJ2-2	few	.	CASSVGASPGTPFTGELFF	TGTGCCAGCAGCGTAGGGGCATCCCCCGGGACACCTTTCACCGGGGAGCTGTTTTTT